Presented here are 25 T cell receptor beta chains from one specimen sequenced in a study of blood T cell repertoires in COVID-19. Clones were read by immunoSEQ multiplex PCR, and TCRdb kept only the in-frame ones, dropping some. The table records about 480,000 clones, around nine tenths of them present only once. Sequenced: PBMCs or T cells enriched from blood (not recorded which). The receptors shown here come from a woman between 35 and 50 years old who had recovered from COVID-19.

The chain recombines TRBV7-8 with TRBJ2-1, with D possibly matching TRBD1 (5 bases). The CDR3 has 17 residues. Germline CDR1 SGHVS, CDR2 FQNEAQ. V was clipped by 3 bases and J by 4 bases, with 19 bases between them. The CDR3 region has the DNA TGTGCCAGCAGCTTCGGTGTTAGCAGGGTGCCTTACAATGAGCAGTTCTTC. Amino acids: CASSFGVSRVPYNEQFF.

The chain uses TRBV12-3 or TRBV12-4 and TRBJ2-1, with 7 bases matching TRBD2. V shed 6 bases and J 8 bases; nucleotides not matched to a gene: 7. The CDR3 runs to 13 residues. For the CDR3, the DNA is TGTGCCAGCAGGGCCGGACTAGGGGATGAGCAGTTCTTC. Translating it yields CASRAGLGDEQFF.

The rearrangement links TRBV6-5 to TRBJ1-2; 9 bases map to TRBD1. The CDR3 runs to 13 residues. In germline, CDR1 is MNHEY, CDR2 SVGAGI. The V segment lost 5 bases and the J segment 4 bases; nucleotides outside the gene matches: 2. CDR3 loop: CASSQGQGYGYTF. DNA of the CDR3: TGTGCCAGCAGTCAGGGACAGGGCTATGGCTACACCTTC.

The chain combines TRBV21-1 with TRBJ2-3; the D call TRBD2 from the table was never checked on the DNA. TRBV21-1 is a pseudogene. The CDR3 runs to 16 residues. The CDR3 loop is CASSKGLAEGADTQYF. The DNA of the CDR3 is TGTGCCAGCAGCAAGGGACTAGCGGAGGGGGCAGATACGCAGTATTTT.

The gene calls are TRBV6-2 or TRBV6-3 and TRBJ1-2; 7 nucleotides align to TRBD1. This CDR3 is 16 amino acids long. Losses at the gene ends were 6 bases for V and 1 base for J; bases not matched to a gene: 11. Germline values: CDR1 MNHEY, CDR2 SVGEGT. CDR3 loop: CASSPRDSPINYGYTF. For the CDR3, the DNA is TGTGCCAGCAGCCCTAGGGACAGCCCTATTAACTATGGCTACACCTTC.

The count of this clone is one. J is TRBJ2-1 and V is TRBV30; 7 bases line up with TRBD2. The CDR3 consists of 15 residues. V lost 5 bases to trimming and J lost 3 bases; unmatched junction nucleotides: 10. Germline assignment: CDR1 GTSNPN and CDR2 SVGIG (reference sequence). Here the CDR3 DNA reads TGTGCCTGGGCCCGTGGAGGCGGGAGCTACAATGAGCAGTTCTTC. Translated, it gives CAWARGGGSYNEQFF.

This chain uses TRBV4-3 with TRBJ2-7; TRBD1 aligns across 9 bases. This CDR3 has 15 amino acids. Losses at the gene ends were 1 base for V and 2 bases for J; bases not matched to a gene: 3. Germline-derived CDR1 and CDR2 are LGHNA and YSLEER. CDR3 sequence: CASSQGGQGTYEQYF. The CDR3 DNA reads TGCGCCAGCAGCCAAGGGGGACAGGGCACCTACGAGCAGTACTTC.

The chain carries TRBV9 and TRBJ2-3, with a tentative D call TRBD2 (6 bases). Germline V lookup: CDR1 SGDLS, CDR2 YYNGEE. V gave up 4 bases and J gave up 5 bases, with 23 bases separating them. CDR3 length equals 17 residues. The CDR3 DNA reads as TGTGCCAGCAGCCTGCTCGGGGGAGTGACTTTCGAAGATACGCAGTATTTT. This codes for CASSLLGGVTFEDTQYF.

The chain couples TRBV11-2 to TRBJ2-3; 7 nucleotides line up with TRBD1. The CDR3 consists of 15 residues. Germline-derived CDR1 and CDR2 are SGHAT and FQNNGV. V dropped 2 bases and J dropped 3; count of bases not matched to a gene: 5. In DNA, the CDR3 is TGTGCCAGCAGCTTACGGCGACAGGGTACAGATACGCAGTATTTT. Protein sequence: CASSLRRQGTDTQYF.

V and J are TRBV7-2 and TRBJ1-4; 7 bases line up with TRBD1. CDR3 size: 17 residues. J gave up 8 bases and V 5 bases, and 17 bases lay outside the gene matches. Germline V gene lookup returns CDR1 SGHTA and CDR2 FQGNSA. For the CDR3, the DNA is TGTGCCAGCAGCCCCGTGAGGGGGCCCGCTTTCGGAGAAAAACTGTTTTTT. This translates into CASSPVRGPAFGEKLFF.

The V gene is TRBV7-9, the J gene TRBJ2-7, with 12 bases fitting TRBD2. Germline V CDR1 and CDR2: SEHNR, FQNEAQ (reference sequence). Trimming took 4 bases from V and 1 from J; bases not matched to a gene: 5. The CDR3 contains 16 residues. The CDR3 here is CASSSRTSGVSYEQYF. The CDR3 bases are TGTGCCAGCAGCTCCCGGACTAGCGGGGTATCCTACGAGCAGTACTTC.

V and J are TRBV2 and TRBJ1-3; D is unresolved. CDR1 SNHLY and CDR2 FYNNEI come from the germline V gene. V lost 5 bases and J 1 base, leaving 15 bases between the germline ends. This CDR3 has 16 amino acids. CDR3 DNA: TGTGCCAGCAGTCCCCCGGGTGCGGCATCTGGAAACACCATATATTTT. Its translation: CASSPPGAASGNTIYF.

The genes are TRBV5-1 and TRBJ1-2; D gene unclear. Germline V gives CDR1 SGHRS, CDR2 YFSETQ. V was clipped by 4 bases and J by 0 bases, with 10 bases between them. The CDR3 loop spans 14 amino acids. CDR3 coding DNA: TGCGCCAGCAGCCAGGCTGATCCTAACTATGGCTACACCTTC. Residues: CASSQADPNYGYTF.

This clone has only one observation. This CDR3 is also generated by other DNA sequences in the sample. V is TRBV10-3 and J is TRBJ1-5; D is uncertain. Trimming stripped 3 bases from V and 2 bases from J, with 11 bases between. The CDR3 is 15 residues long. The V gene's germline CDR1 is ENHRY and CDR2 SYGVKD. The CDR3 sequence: CAISEGGGGNQPQHF. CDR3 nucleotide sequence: TGTGCCATCAGTGAAGGAGGAGGCGGCAATCAGCCCCAGCATTTT.

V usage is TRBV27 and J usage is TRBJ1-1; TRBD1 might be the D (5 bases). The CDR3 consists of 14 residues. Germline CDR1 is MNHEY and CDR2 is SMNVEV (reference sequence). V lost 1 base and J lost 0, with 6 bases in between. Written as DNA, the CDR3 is TGTGCCAGCAGTTTATTGGACATGAACACTGAAGCTTTCTTT. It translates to CASSLLDMNTEAFF.

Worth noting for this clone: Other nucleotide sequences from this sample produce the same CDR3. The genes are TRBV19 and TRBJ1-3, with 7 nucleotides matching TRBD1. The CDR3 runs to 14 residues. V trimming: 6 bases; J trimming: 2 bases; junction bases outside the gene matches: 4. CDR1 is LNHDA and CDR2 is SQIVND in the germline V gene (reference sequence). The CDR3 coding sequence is TGTGCCAGTAGCCCAGGGACAGCTGGAAACACCATATATTTT. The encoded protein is CASSPGTAGNTIYF.

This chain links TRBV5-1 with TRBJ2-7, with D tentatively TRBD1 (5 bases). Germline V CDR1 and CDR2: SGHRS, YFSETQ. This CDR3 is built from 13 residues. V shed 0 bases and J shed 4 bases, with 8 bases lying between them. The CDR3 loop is CASSLGRVYEQYF. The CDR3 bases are TGCGCCAGCAGCTTGGGCAGGGTGTACGAGCAGTACTTC.

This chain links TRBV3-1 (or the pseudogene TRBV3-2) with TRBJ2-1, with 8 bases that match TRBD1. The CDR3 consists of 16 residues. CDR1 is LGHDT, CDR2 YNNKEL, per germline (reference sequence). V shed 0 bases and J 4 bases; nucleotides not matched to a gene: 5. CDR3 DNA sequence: TGTGCCAGCAGCCAAGATGTACAGGGGGTTTACAATGAGCAGTTCTTC. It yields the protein CASSQDVQGVYNEQFF.

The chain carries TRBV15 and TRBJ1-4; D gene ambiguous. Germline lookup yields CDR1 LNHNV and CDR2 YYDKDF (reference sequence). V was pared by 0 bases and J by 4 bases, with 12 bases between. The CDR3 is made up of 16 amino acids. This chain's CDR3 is CATSRDYGELNEKLFF. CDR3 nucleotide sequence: TGTGCCACCAGCAGAGATTACGGGGAACTTAATGAAAAACTGTTTTTT.

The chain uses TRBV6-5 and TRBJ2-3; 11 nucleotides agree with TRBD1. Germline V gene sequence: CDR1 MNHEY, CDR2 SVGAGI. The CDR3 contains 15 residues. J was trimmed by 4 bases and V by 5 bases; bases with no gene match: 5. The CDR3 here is CASSRGTGGADTQYF. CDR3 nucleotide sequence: TGTGCCAGCAGTAGAGGGACAGGGGGTGCAGATACGCAGTATTTT.

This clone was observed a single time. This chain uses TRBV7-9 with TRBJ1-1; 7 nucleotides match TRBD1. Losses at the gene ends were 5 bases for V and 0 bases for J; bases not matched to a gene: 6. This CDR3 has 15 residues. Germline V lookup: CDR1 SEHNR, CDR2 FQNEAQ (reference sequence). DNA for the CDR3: TGTGCCAGCAGCGTCCCGGGACAGATGAACACTGAAGCTTTCTTT. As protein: CASSVPGQMNTEAFF.

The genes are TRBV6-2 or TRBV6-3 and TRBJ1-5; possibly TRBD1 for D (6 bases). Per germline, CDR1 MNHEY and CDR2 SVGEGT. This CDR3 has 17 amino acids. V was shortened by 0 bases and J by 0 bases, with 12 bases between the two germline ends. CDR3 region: CASSYSTGDYSNQPQHF. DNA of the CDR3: TGTGCCAGCAGTTACTCGACAGGAGATTATAGCAATCAGCCCCAGCATTTT.

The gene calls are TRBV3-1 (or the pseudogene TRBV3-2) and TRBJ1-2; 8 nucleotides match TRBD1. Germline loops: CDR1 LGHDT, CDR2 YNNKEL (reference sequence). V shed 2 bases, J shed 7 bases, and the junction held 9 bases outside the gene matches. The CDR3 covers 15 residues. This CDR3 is CASSQQTGDLGGYTF. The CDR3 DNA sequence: TGTGCCAGCAGCCAACAGACAGGGGATTTAGGTGGCTACACCTTC.

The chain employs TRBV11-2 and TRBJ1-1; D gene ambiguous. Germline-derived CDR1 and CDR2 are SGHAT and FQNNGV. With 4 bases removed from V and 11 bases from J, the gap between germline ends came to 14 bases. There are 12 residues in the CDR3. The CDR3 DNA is TGTGCCAGCAGCTCCTCGGGTGAGGAGGCTTTCTTT. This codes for CASSSSGEEAFF.

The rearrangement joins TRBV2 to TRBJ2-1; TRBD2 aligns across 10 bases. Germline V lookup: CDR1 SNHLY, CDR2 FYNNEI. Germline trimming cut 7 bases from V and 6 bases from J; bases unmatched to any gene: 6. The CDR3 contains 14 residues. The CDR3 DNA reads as TGTGCCAGCACCACGGGACTAGCGAGCAATGAGCAGTTCTTC. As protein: CASTTGLASNEQFF.